This paragraph covers one T cell receptor (beta chain) sequence. Its antigen is not known. TCRdb keeps only in-frame clones here, not all; method: immunoSEQ multiplex PCR. The sample has tens of thousands of clones; over 80% are singletons. This sample was taken from a study of cytomegalovirus exposure and HLA in healthy donors. The wider study: It was reported in a later analysis that the 100 to 150 validation repertoires used the same platform as the 666 first-cohort repertoires. Whole-study findings and limits: The finding came from a later analysis; first-cohort TCR clusters tended to co-occur in the 110 or so validation repertoires.

The source material was PBMCs. The source of this sequence is a man aged 18 to 29 in good health and CMV-seronegative.

The CDR3 reads CASSPPGLAEGGEQYF. As DNA, the CDR3 is TGTGCCAGCTCACCTCCTGGACTAGCGGAGGGGGGGGAGCAGTACTTC. This chain connects TRBV18 to TRBJ2-7, with 10 bases that match TRBD2. Germline V gene data show CDR1 as KGHSH and CDR2 as LQKENI. The CDR3 has 16 amino acids. V lost 3 bases to trimming and J lost 7 bases; unmatched junction nucleotides: 12.